This TCR beta chain comes out of a study of OX40 agonist ivuxolimab in advanced cancers. Study results and caveats: Individuals who were partial responders at 0.1-3.0 mg/kg had clonal expansion that ranked among the lowest. There were, on average, more expanded clones in CD8+ T cells than in CD4+.

Autoimmune disease history or systemic immunosuppression excluded patients. The count of this clone is one. Its matching antigen is unknown. The CDR3 runs 13 residues. Trimming stripped 0 bases from V and 9 bases from J, with 9 bases between. Germline loops: CDR1 MNHNS, CDR2 SASEGT. Data came from immunoSEQ multiplex PCR; TCRdb stores just in-frame clones and leaves some out. The table shows 70,000 to 95,000 clones, with around 92% occurring only once. The sequenced sample was CD4+ or CD8+ T cells sorted from blood, obtained in a trial of the OX40 agonist ivuxolimab. V is TRBV6-1 and J is TRBJ2-1; D unresolved. The source of this sequence is an adult with an advanced solid tumor such as melanoma, head and neck, liver or kidney cancer. The CDR3 nucleotides read TGTGCCAGCAGTGAAGCGCTCAGAGGTGAGCAGTTCTTC. Its translation is CASSEALRGEQFF.